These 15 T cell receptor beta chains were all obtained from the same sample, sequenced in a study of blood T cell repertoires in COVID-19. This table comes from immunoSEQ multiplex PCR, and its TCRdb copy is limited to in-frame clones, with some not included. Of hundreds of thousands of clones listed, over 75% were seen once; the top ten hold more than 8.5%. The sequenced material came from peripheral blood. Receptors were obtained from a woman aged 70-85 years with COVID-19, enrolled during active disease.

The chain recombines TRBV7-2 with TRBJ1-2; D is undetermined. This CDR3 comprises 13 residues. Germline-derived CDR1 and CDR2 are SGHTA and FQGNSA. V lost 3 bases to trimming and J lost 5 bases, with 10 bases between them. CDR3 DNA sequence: TGTGCCAGCAGCTTGGGCGGGCCTTATGGCTACACCTTC. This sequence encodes CASSLGGPYGYTF.

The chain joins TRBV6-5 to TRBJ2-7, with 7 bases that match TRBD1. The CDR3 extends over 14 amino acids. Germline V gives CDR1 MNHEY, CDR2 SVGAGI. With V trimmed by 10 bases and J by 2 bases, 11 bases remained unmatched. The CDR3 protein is CATCRDSAAYEQYF. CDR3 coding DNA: TGTGCCACCTGTAGGGACAGCGCGGCCTACGAGCAGTACTTC.

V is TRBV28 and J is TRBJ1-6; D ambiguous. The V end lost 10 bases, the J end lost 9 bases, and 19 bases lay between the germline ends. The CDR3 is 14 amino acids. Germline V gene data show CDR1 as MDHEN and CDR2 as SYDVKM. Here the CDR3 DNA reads TGTGCCACCACACAGACACTCCAAGCTTCACCCCTCCACTTT. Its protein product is CATTQTLQASPLHF.

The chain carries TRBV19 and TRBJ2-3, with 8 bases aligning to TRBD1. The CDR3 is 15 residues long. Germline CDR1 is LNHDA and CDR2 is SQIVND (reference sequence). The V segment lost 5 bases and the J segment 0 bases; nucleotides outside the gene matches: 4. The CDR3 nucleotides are TGTGCCAGTAGTGGGACAGGTTCTAGCACAGATACGCAGTATTTT. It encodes CASSGTGSSTDTQYF.

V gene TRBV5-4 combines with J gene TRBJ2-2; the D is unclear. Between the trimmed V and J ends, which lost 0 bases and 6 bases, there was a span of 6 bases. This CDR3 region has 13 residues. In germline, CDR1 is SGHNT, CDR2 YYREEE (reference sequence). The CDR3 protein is CASSLERAGELFF. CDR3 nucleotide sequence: TGTGCCAGCAGCTTGGAAAGAGCCGGGGAGCTGTTTTTT.

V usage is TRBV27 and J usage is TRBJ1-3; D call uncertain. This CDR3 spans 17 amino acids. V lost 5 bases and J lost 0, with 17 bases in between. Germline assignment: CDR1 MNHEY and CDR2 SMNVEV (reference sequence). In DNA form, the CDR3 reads TGTGCCAGCAGTCCCGATCCAACAAGAATCTCTGGAAACACCATATATTTT. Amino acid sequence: CASSPDPTRISGNTIYF.

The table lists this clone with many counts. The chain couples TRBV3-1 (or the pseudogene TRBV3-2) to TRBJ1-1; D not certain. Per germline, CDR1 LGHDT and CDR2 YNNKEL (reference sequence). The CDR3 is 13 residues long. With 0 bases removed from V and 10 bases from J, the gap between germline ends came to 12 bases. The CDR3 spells CASSQDRRAGAFF. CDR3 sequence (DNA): TGTGCCAGCAGCCAAGATAGGAGGGCAGGAGCTTTCTTT.

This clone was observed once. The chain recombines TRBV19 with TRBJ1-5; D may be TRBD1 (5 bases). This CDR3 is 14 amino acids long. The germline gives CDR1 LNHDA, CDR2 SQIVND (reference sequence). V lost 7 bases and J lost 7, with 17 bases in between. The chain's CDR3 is CASIQDQGGQPQHF. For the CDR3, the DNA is TGTGCCAGTATTCAAGACCAGGGAGGGCAGCCCCAGCATTTT.

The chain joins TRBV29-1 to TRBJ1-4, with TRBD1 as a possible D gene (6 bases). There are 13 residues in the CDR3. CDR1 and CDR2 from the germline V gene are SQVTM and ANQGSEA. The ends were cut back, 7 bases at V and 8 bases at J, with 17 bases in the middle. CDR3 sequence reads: CSARKPGDEKLFF. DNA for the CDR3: TGCAGCGCCAGGAAGCCAGGGGACGAAAAACTGTTTTTT.

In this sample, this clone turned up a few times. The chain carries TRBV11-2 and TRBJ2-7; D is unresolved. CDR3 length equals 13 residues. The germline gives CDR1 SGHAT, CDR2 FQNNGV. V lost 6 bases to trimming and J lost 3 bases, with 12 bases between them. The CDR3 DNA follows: TGTGCCAGCAGTTTCTCACTTTTCTACGAGCAGTACTTC. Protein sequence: CASSFSLFYEQYF.

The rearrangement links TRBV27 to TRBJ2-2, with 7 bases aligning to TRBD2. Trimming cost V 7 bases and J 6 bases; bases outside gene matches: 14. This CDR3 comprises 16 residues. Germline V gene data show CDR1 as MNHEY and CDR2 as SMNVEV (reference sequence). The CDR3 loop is CASKIGGRGDAGELFF. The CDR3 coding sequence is TGTGCCAGCAAGATAGGAGGTCGGGGGGACGCCGGGGAGCTGTTTTTT.

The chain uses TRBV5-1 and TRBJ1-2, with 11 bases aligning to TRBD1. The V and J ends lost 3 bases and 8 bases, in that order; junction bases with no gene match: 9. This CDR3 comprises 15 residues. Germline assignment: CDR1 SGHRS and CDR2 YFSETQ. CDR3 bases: TGCGCCAGCAGCTCCCGGACAGGGGGCGCGGGGGGCTACACCTTC. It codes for CASSSRTGGAGGYTF.

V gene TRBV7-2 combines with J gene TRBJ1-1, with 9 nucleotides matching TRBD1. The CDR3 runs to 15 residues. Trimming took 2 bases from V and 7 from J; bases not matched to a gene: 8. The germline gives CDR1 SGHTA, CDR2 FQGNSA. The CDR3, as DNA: TGTGCCAGCAGCTTATGGCCGGGACAGGGAGATGAAGCTTTCTTT. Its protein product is CASSLWPGQGDEAFF.

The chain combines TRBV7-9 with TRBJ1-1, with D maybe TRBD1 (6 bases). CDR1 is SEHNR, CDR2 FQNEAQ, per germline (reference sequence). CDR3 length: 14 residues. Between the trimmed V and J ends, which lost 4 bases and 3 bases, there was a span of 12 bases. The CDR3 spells CASSWYRDDTEAFF. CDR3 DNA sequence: TGTGCCAGCAGCTGGTACAGGGATGACACTGAAGCTTTCTTT.

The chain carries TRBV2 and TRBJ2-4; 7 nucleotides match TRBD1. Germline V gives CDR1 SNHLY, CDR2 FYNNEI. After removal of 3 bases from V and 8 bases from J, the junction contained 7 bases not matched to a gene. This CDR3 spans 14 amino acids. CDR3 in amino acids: CASSDGQAGDIQYF. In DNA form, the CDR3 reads TGTGCCAGCAGTGATGGACAGGCCGGGGACATTCAGTACTTC.